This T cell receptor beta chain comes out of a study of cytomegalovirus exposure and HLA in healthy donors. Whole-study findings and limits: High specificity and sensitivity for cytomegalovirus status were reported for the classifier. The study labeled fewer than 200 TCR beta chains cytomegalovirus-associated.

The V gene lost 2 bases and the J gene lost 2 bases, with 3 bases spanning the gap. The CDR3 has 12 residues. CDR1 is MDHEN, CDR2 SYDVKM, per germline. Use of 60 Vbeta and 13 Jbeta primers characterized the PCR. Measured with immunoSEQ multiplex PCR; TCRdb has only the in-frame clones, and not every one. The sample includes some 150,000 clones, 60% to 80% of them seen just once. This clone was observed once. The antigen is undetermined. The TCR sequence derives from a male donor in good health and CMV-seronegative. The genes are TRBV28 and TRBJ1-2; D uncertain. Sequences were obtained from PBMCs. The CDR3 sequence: CASSLQNYGYTF. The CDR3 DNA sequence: TGTGCCAGCAGTTTACAAAACTATGGCTACACCTTC.